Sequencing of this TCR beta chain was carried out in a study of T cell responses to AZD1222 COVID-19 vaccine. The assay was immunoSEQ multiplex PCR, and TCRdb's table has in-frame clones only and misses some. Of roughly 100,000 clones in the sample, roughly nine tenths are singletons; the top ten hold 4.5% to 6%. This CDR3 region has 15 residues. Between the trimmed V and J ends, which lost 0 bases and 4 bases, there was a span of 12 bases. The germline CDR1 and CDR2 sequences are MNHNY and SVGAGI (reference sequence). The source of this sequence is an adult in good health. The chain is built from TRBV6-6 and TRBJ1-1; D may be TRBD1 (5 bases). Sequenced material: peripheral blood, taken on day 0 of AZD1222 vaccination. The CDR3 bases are TGTGCCAGCAGTTACTCGGGGGATGGGAGCACTGAAGCTTTCTTT. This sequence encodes CASSYSGDGSTEAFF.